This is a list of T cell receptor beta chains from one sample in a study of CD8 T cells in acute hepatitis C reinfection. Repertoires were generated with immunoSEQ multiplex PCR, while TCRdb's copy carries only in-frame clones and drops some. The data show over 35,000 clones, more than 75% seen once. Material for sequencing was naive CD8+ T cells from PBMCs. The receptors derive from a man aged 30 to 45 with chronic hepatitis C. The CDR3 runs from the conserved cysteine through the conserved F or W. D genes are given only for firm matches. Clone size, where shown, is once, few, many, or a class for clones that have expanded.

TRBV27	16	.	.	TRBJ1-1	CASSLRGGGGFTEAFF	TGTGCCAGCAGTTTACGGGGGGGTGGGGGATTCACTGAAGCTTTCTTT
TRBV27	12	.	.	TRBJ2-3	CASSPTTDTQYF	TGTGCCAGCAGTCCCACAACAGATACGCAGTATTTT
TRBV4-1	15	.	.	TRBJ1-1	CASSQDPAPNTEAFF	TGCGCCAGCAGCCAAGATCCAGCTCCGAACACTGAAGCTTTCTTT
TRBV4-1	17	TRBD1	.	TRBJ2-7	CASSPLDRGPGAYEQYF	TGCGCCAGCAGCCCTTTAGACAGGGGCCCAGGGGCCTACGAGCAGTACTTC
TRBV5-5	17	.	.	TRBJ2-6	CASSLWQGASGANVLTF	TGTGCCAGCAGCTTGTGGCAGGGAGCCTCTGGGGCCAACGTCCTGACTTTC
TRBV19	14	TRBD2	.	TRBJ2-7	CASTPRGRAGEQYF	TGTGCCAGTACCCCACGTGGGAGGGCTGGTGAGCAGTACTTC
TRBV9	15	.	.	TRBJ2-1	CASSGRDSSYNEQFF	TGTGCCAGCAGCGGAAGGGACTCCTCCTACAATGAGCAGTTCTTC
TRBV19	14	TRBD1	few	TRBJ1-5	CASSTGDELQPQHF	TGTGCCAGCTCAACAGGGGACGAGCTTCAGCCCCAGCATTTT
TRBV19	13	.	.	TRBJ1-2	CASSIGTSYGYTF	TGTGCCAGTAGCATAGGCACAAGCTATGGCTACACCTTC
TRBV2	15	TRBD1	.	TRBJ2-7	CASSDPQTGLGEQYF	TGTGCCAGCAGTGACCCCCAGACAGGGTTAGGCGAGCAGTACTTC
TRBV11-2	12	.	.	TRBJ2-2	CASSANTGELFF	TGTGCCAGCAGCGCGAACACCGGGGAGCTGTTTTTT
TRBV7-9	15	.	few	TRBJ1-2	CASSRADRSNYGYTF	TGTGCCAGCAGCCGCGCGGACAGATCTAACTATGGCTACACCTTC
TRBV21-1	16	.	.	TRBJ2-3	CASRRGTSGRVSTQYF	TGTGCCAGCAGACGCGGGACTAGCGGTCGGGTGAGTACGCAGTATTTT
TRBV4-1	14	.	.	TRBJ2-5	CASSQGTGEETQYF	TGCGCCAGCAGCCAAGGTACAGGTGAGGAGACCCAGTACTTC
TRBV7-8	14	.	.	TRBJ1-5	CASSPQGFYQPQHF	TGTGCCAGCAGCCCCCAGGGATTTTACCAGCCCCAGCATTTT
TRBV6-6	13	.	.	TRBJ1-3	CASIGTLGNTIYF	TGTGCCAGCATCGGGACTCTCGGAAACACCATATATTTT
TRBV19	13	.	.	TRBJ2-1	CASSMGTYNEQFF	TGTGCCAGTAGTATGGGGACCTACAATGAGCAGTTCTTC
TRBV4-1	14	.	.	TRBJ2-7	CASSQGPSSYEQYF	TGCGCCAGCAGCCAGGGCCCTAGCTCCTACGAGCAGTACTTC
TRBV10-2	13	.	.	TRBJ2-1	CASSHQVNNEQFF	TGCGCCAGCAGTCACCAGGTCAACAATGAGCAGTTCTTC
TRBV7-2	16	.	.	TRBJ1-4	CASSLEAGTTNEKLFF	TGTGCCAGCAGCTTAGAAGCGGGTACAACTAATGAAAAACTGTTTTTT
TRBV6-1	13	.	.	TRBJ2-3	CASRDESGDTQYF	TGTGCCAGCAGGGACGAGAGCGGGGATACGCAGTATTTT
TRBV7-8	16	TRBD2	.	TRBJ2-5	CASSSRTSGLQETQYF	TGTGCCAGCAGCTCGAGGACTAGCGGGCTTCAAGAGACCCAGTACTTC
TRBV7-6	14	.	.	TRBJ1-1	CASSSDWENTEAFF	TGTGCCAGCAGCTCAGACTGGGAAAACACTGAAGCTTTCTTT
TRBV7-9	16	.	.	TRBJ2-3	CASSPYPDSGVDTQYF	TGTGCCAGCAGCCCATACCCCGATAGCGGCGTGGATACGCAGTATTTT